Listed below are T cell receptor beta chains from one sample, sequenced in a study of cytomegalovirus exposure and HLA in healthy donors. Sequenced by immunoSEQ multiplex PCR; TCRdb stores in-frame clones only, minus some. The sample has 150,000 to 200,000 clones, 86% seen once; the top ten hold 5.7%. The sequencing sample was made of PBMCs. These receptors were taken from a woman aged 25 to 45 in good health and CMV-seronegative. The CDR3 runs from the conserved cysteine through the conserved F or W. A D gene is named only where the DNA matches it firmly.

J: TRBJ2-5
length: 14
D: NA
V: TRBV28
CDR3: CASSLYWGRETQYF

J: TRBJ1-2
length: 14
D: NA
V: TRBV7-9
CDR3: CASSSLTPNYGYTF

J: TRBJ2-7
length: 13
D: NA
V: TRBV7-3
CDR3: CASGYTGPYEQYF

J: TRBJ1-2
length: 13
D: NA
V: TRBV7-2
CDR3: CASSLDGTIGYTF

J: TRBJ1-3
length: 16
D: NA
V: TRBV6-5
CDR3: CASSYRRMSSGNTIYF

J: TRBJ2-5
length: 13
D: NA
V: TRBV30
CDR3: CAWSVQGGETQYF

J: TRBJ2-3
length: 14
D: NA
V: TRBV7-9
CDR3: CASSLFRETDTQYF

J: TRBJ2-5
length: 17
D: NA
V: TRBV27
CDR3: CASSLSISRRYQETQYF

J: TRBJ1-4
length: 12
D: NA
V: TRBV7-9
CDR3: CASSFSTGKLFF

J: TRBJ1-2
length: 12
D: TRBD1
V: TRBV6-6
CDR3: CASSWTGDGYTF

J: TRBJ1-2
length: 14
D: NA
V: TRBV5-4
CDR3: CASSWMGSHNPYTF

J: TRBJ1-2
length: 15
D: NA
V: TRBV19
CDR3: CASSIGVRSPRGYTF

J: TRBJ2-7
length: 12
D: NA
V: TRBV28
CDR3: CASSLPLSEQYF

J: TRBJ2-4
length: 14
D: NA
V: TRBV7-8
CDR3: CASSLTLAKNIQYF

J: TRBJ2-3
length: 12
D: TRBD2
V: TRBV9
CDR3: CASSDSGSLQYF

J: TRBJ2-7
length: 13
D: NA
V: TRBV29-1
CDR3: CSVARADPVEQYF

J: TRBJ2-7
length: 17
D: TRBD2
V: TRBV7-3
CDR3: CASSTSHPLAGGSEQYF

J: TRBJ2-5
length: 15
D: TRBD1
V: TRBV27
CDR3: CASSFEGQGLETQYF

J: TRBJ2-5
length: 16
D: NA
V: TRBV10-3
CDR3: CAISPGEGAYQETQYF

J: TRBJ1-5
length: 14
D: NA
V: TRBV6-4
CDR3: CASGTEGLNQPQHF

J: TRBJ2-1
length: 15
D: NA
V: TRBV7-2
CDR3: CASLAPGTVYNEQFF

J: TRBJ1-1
length: 14
D: NA
V: TRBV28
CDR3: CASTSAGRDTEAFF